Listed below are T cell receptor beta chains from one sample, sequenced in a study of beta chain features in type 1 diabetes. Data came from immunoSEQ multiplex PCR; TCRdb stores just in-frame clones and leaves some out. Seen here are 150,000 or so clones, under 60% observed once, and the top ten hold 0.35% to 0.5%. The sample was Tregs from blood. The receptors originated from a man aged 18 to 30 in good health. CDR3s leave out the opening cysteine and the closing phenylalanine or tryptophan. A clone size is listed for some rows: how often the clone was seen (once, few, many), or a class if it is expanded.

v_gene	abundance	len	j_gene	CDR3aa
TRBV7-2	few	13	TRBJ2-7	ASSWSSGASYEQY
TRBV28	-	16	TRBJ2-1	ASSFYGLAGGPRGEQF
TRBV7-9	-	15	TRBJ2-2	ASSSPGGQGVTGELF
TRBV18	few	13	TRBJ2-3	ASSPLGTGTDTQY
TRBV25-1	few	15	TRBJ2-3	ASTPLISGTSTDTQY
TRBV29-1	few	10	TRBJ1-3	SGALYGNTIY
TRBV4-2	few	17	TRBJ2-1	ASSQDKRWLAETYNEQF
TRBV7-9	-	11	TRBJ2-3	ASSLGATDTQY
TRBV19	few	15	TRBJ1-4	ASSIKFGAGPGEKLF
TRBV7-9	-	13	TRBJ1-3	ASSLVQFSGNTIY
TRBV7-9	few	13	TRBJ2-5	ASSSPSRHLETQY
TRBV30	-	12	TRBJ1-2	AWSVTGLYYGYT
TRBV27	-	12	TRBJ2-7	ASSSPGQSYEQY
TRBV5-1	-	13	TRBJ2-1	ASSPFGSRRGEQF
TRBV30	-	12	TRBJ1-5	AWSAGDSNQPQH
TRBV6-5	-	12	TRBJ2-2	ASSSSGRTGELF
TRBV20-1	few	9	TRBJ2-1	SVKLYNEQF
TRBV7-6	-	12	TRBJ2-7	ASSARAGAYEQY
TRBV18	-	14	TRBJ2-3	ASSPRGQGVQDTQY
TRBV5-4	few	11	TRBJ1-2	ASSPGTLNGYT
TRBV4-1	-	15	TRBJ1-2	ASSQDRQTIGNYGYT
TRBV6-1	-	9	TRBJ1-1	ASSLYTEAF
TRBV30	few	10	TRBJ1-2	AWSARQGGYT
TRBV10-3	few	10	TRBJ2-7	AISTGSYEQY
TRBV19	-	12	TRBJ2-7	ASSTEQVTYEQY
TRBV6-1	-	11	TRBJ1-6	ASIKGIRSPLH
TRBV2	once	12	TRBJ1-2	ASKTRTGEYGYT
TRBV2	few	11	TRBJ1-1	ASSEDTNTEAF
TRBV7-2	-	17	TRBJ2-6	ASSLARLAGVSGANVLT
TRBV19	few	14	TRBJ2-3	ASSIGGNPSTDTQY
TRBV10-3	-	17	TRBJ2-6	AISELGLAGGSGANVLT
TRBV21-1	-	16	TRBJ2-3	ASSKQKAGGKSTDTQY
TRBV5-1	-	12	TRBJ2-5	ASSFAIPGETQY
TRBV4-2	-	12	TRBJ2-5	ASSLGPNQETQY
TRBV18	-	13	TRBJ2-7	ASSPFRDRADEQY
TRBV5-1	-	12	TRBJ1-2	ASSLLGRNYGYT
TRBV13	-	11	TRBJ1-3	ASSLYRANTIY
TRBV7-8	-	11	TRBJ1-2	ASSSGQLGGYT
TRBV6-6	-	12	TRBJ2-5	ASSWGGERQTQY
TRBV13	-	12	TRBJ2-7	ASSKDRGQYEQY
TRBV4-1	few	14	TRBJ2-4	ASSLELAVAKNIQY
TRBV28	few	13	TRBJ2-7	ASSFRGRATSEQY
TRBV11-1	-	13	TRBJ2-1	ASSPRLAKGGEQF
TRBV18	few	14	TRBJ2-7	ASSPGGRAVTYEQY
TRBV28	-	12	TRBJ2-4	ASNQPGAKNIQY
TRBV29-1	-	10	TRBJ2-7	SVAVGADEQY
TRBV6-5	-	12	TRBJ2-5	ASSYEGVQETQY
TRBV30	few	11	TRBJ1-4	ASKGATNEKLF
TRBV7-2	few	12	TRBJ2-5	ASSAYGLAETQY
TRBV27	few	11	TRBJ2-3	ASRPTSTDTQY
TRBV25-1	-	13	TRBJ2-5	ASSGGTGARETQY